A selection of T cell receptor beta chains follows, all from one sample in a study of blood T cell repertoires in COVID-19. Sequencing used immunoSEQ multiplex PCR; TCRdb keeps in-frame clones, though not all of them. Here the sample spans 300,000 to 400,000 clones, around 80% being singletons. Material for sequencing was peripheral blood. The receptors shown here come from a young man with active or convalescent COVID-19. CDR3s include the opening cysteine and the closing phenylalanine or tryptophan.

v_call	j_call	cdr3_aa
TRBV27	TRBJ1-2	CASSFGTSYGYTF
TRBV2	TRBJ2-7	CASSPGLAGGYEQYF
TRBV24-1	TRBJ2-3	CATSDLTGDLGTDTQYF
TRBV5-4	TRBJ2-1	CASTPESAGVRNEQFF
TRBV7-9	TRBJ1-5	CASSSSGTGGQPQHF
TRBV7-2	TRBJ1-5	CASSLRGNQPQHF
TRBV11-1	TRBJ2-7	CASSLSNSYEQYF
TRBV4-3	TRBJ2-1	CASSQDGAGGNNEQFF
TRBV6-5	TRBJ2-3	CASSYSLAGAADTQYF
TRBV6-5	TRBJ1-2	CASSYSSRGYGYTF
TRBV19	TRBJ1-2	CASTHGLEGGYTF
TRBV21-1	TRBJ1-1	CASSPPGQVNTEAFF
TRBV5-4	TRBJ1-2	CASSFARGPGYTF
TRBV5-1	TRBJ1-2	CASRTGDSQMAGYTF
TRBV18	TRBJ2-5	CASAGAYQETQYF
TRBV4-2	TRBJ2-1	CASSPRGKGNEQFF
TRBV4-3	TRBJ1-1	CASSQSLTGNTEAFF
TRBV7-9	TRBJ1-6	CASSPRGTGGYNSPLHF
TRBV28	TRBJ1-2	CASTIQGAGGYTF
TRBV6-7	TRBJ2-1	CASSYTPWGGAVYNEQFF
TRBV30	TRBJ1-2	CAWSARAYGYTF
TRBV30	TRBJ2-3	CACDRGGGTDTQYF
TRBV5-6	TRBJ2-7	CASSSTRVEQYF
TRBV10-2	TRBJ2-1	CASSGHYNEQFF
TRBV5-4	TRBJ2-5	CASSRLAGDQETQYF
TRBV4-2	TRBJ1-5	CASSQVDSNQPQHF
TRBV5-4	TRBJ2-7	CASRPASGNSYEQYF
TRBV5-3	TRBJ2-6	CAPSSGANVLTF
TRBV6-2/TRBV6-3	TRBJ2-3	CASSEREVTDTQYF
TRBV6-2/TRBV6-3	TRBJ1-2	CASSYSSGPANYGYTF
TRBV18	TRBJ2-2	CASSLGQGNTGELFF
TRBV18	TRBJ2-1	CASSPGAGLASYNEQFF
TRBV4-3	TRBJ1-1	CASSLGQVGTEAFF
TRBV4-3	TRBJ1-4	CASSPGSGRDEKLFF
TRBV4-1	TRBJ2-2	CASSQAPVSTSTGELFF
TRBV10-3	TRBJ2-4	CAISHPIENIQYF
TRBV30	TRBJ1-1	CAWSLLFTEAFF
TRBV5-1	TRBJ2-3	CASSSRLAGPTDTQYF
TRBV19	TRBJ2-2	CASSIVLTGELFF
TRBV7-2	TRBJ2-7	CASSLSQGSFYEQYF
TRBV12-3/TRBV12-4	TRBJ2-2	CASSRTGELFF
TRBV6-1	TRBJ2-5	CASSERETQYF
TRBV21-1	TRBJ2-5	CAATGETQYF
TRBV4-3	TRBJ2-1	CASSLRLEGEQFF
TRBV19	TRBJ1-2	CASSMGGNYGYTF
TRBV29-1	TRBJ2-1	CSASLAGRANEQFF